This T cell receptor beta chain came from a study of blood T cell repertoires in COVID-19 (dated by TCRdb to 2018 to 2021). Notes on the research overall: Samples covering the acute and convalescent phases of COVID-19 were provided by collaborators in the United States, Italy and Spain. A de-identified subject ID, COVID-19 status, age in years and sex were almost always included in the sample metadata. The prospective study material was composed of cDNA or gDNA derived from T cells, B-cell-depleted T cells, or PBMCs. The repertoires were released in a freely available public database intended as a resource for research on the immune response to SARS-CoV-2. Samples came from the ongoing ImmuneRACE study (first 160 participants) plus 1,254 subjects from 6 global collaborators. The dataset comprised deeply sampled blood TCRbeta repertoires from subjects exposed to, actively infected with, or recovered from COVID-19. Where available, HLA class I and class II types were obtained from metadata supplied by the sample provider rather than from assay-based typing.

Enrolling through a virtual design, the prospective study's participants ranged in age from roughly 18 to 100 years and lived across 24 United States geographic areas. Cohort assignment in the prospective study relied on participant-reported clinical history from a screening survey and a study questionnaire. Mobile phlebotomists in the prospective study collected whole blood, serum and a nasopharyngeal or oropharyngeal swab from every participant. Prospective study participants could optionally give additional blood draws and questionnaires over an approximately 2-month period. Before DNA extraction, prospective study blood samples were shipped either frozen or at room temperature. The paper's findings and limits, for the study overall: The amount of clinical and demographic metadata varied by source and participant and was provided uncurated.

TCRbeta CDR3 regions were amplified from genomic DNA by means of the immunoSEQ Assay, a bias-controlled multiplex PCR. In the source study's methods: The number of nucleated cells in each sample was estimated from the amplification of reference gene primers within the assay. Sequence reads were collapsed and filtered to measure the absolute abundance of every unique TCRbeta CDR3 rearrangement. For each sample, productive Simpson clonality was calculated by taking the square root of Simpson's diversity index across productive rearrangements. Imported from immuneACCESS, the table was reduced by TCRdb to in-frame sequences with V and J called. These copies leave out some clones; in studies compared against another copy, an unresolved V gene accounts for under half, and the cause of the remainder is not known. The V and J calls and clone size come from that table; D and trimming were worked out from the DNA. The sample table contains fewer than 250,000 clones; only one count was recorded for just over 85% of them. Roughly 15% of the sample goes to the ten largest clones.

After removal of 5 bases from V and 3 bases from J, the junction retains 11 bases not matched to a gene. CDR1 and CDR2 (LGHDT, YNNKEL) derive from the germline V gene (reference sequence). Including the terminal cysteine and phenylalanine, the CDR3 comprises 16 residues. Only the CDR3 region is kept as DNA, spanning 48 bases read in frame from base 1. Remarks on this clone: The antigen it recognizes is unknown. No qualities accompany the bases; no much larger clone lies one base away.

Specimen: PBMCs or T cells enriched from blood (not recorded which). This sequence was found in a woman aged 45 to 65 with acute COVID-19. The rearrangement joined TRBV3-1 (or the pseudogene TRBV3-2) to TRBJ2-5, with 8 central nucleotides matching TRBD2. The nucleotide sequence reads as follows: TGTGCCAGCAGCTACAGACTAGACGGGAGGGAAGAGACCCAGTACTTC. This is translated as CASSYRLDGREETQYF.